Given below is one T cell receptor (beta chain) in context. The protocol was immunoSEQ multiplex PCR, while the TCRdb copy is restricted to in-frame clones and leaves out a portion. The table includes 37,000 or so clones, 60% to 75% detected once. These data belong to a study of immune evolution from preneoplasia to lung adenocarcinoma. The CDR3 extends over 13 amino acids. The V gene's germline CDR1 is SGHTA and CDR2 FQGNSA. V shed 4 bases and J shed 4 bases, with 11 bases lying between them. The specimen was FFPE invasive lung adenocarcinoma tissue. The receptor comes from a person aged 55 to 70 with lung adenocarcinoma. The J gene is TRBJ2-7, the V gene TRBV7-2; D not certain. CDR3 residues: CASSWRKGYEQYF. The CDR3 DNA reads as TGTGCCAGCAGCTGGCGGAAGGGTTACGAGCAGTACTTC.